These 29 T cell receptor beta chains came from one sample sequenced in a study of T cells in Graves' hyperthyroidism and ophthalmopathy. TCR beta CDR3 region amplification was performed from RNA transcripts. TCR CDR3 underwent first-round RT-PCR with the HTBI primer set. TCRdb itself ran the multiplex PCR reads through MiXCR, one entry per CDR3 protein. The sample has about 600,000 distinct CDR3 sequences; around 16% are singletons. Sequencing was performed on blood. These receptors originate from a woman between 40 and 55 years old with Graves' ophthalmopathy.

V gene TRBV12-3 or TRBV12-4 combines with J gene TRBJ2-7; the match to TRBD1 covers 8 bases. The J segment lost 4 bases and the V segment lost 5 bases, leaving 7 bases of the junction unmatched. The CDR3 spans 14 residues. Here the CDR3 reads CASSTPDRAYEQYF. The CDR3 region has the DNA TGTGCCAGCAGTACGCCGGACAGGGCTTACGAGCAGTACTTC.

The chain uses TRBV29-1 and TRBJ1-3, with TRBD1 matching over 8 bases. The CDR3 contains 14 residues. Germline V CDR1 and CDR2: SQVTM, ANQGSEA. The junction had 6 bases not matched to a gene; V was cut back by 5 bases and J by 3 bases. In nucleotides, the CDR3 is TGCAGCGTTACCAGGGGGCTTTATGGAAACACCATATATTTT. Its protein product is CSVTRGLYGNTIYF.

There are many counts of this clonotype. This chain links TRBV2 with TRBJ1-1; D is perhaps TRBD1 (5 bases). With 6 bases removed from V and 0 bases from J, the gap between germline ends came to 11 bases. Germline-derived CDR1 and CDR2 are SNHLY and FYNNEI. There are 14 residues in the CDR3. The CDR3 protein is CASRTRQMNTEAFF. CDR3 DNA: TGTGCCAGCAGAACCAGACAGATGAACACTGAAGCTTTCTTT.

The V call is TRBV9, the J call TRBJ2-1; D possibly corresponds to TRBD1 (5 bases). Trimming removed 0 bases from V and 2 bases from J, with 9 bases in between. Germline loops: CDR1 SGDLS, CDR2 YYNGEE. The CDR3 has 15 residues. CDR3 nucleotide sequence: TGTGCCAGCAGCGTAGTAGGGGTTCCCTACAATGAGCAGTTCTTC. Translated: CASSVVGVPYNEQFF.

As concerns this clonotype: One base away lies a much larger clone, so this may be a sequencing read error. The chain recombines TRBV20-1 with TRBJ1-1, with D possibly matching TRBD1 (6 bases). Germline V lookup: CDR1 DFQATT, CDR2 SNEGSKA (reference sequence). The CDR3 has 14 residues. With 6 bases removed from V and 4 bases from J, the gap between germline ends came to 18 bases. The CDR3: CSANLQGLSTEAFF. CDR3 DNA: TGCAGTGCCAACCTACAGGGTTTGAGCACTGAAGCTTTCTTT.

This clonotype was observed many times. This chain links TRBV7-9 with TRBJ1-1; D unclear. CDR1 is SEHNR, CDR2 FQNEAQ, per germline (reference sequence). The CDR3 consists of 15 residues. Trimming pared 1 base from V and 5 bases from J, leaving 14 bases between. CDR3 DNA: TGTGCCAGCAGCTTAGGGCGCACGCTCGATACTGAAGCTTTCTTT. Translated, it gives CASSLGRTLDTEAFF.

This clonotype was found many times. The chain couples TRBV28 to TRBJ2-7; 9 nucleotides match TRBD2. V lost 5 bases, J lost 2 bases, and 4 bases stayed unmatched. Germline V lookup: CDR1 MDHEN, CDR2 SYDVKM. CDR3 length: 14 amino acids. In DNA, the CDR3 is TGTGCCAGCAGTAGACTAGCGGTGCCCTACGAGCAGTACTTC. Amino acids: CASSRLAVPYEQYF.

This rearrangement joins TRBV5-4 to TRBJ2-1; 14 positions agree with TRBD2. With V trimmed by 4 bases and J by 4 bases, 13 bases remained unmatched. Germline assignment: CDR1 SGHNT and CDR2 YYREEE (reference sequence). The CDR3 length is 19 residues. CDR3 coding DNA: TGTGCCAGCAGCCAGAAAGGGACTAGCGGGAGTTTATGGTACAATGAGCAGTTCTTC. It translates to CASSQKGTSGSLWYNEQFF.

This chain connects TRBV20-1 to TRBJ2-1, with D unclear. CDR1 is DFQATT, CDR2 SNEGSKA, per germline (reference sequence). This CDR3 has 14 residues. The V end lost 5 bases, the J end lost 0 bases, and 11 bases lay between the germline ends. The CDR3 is CSAYSLSSYNEQFF. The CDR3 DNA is TGCAGTGCTTACTCGCTCAGCTCCTACAATGAGCAGTTCTTC.

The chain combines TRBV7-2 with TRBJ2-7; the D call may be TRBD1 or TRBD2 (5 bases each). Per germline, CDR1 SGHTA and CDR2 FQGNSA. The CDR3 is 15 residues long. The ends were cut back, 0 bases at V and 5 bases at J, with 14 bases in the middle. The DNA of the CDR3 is TGTGCCAGCAGCTTAGCGCGTTTAGGGACGGACGAGCAGTACTTC. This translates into CASSLARLGTDEQYF.

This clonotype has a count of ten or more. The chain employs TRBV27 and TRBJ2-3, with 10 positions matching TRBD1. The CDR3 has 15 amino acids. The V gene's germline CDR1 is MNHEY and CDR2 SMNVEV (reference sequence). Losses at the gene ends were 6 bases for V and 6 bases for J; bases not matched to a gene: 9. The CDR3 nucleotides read TGTGCCAGCAGGCCACTCGGACAGGGGGAGGATACGCAGTATTTT. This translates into CASRPLGQGEDTQYF.

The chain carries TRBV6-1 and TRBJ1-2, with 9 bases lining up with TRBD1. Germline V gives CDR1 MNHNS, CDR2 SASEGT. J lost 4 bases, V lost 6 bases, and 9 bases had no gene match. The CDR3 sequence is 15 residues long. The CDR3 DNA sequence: TGTGCCAGCAGGATCGTGGACAGGGGCGGCTATGGCTACACCTTC. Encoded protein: CASRIVDRGGYGYTF.

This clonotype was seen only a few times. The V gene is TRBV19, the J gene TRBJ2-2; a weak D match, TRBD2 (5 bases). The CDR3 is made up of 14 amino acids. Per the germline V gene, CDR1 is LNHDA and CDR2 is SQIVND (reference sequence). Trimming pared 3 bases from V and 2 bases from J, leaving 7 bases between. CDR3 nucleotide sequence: TGTGCCAGTAGTATGTCGGGAAACACCGGGGAGCTGTTTTTT. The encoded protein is CASSMSGNTGELFF.

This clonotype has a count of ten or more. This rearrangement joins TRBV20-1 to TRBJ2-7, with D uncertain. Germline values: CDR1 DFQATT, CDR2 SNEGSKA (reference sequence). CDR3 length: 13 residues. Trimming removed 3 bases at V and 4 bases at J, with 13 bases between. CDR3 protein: CSASGRTKYEQYF. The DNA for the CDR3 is TGCAGTGCTAGCGGCAGGACGAAATACGAGCAGTACTTC.

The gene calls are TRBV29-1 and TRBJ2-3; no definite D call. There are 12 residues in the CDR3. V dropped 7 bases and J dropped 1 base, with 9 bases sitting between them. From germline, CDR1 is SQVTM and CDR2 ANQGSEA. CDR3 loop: CSEGSGTDTQYF. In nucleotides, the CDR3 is TGCAGCGAGGGATCTGGCACAGATACGCAGTATTTT.

The CDR3 sequence is CASSVIGVADTDTQYF. The CDR3 region has the DNA TGTGCCAGCAGCGTAATAGGAGTAGCGGACACAGATACGCAGTATTTT. The chain links TRBV9 to TRBJ2-3, with a weak D call TRBD2 (6 bases). V lost 1 base, J lost 2 bases, and 14 bases lay in between. The CDR3 sequence is 16 residues long. The germline CDR1 and CDR2 sequences are SGDLS and YYNGEE. Full variable domain (remainder filled in from reference TRBV9 and TRBJ2-3): DSGVTQTPKHLITATGQRVTLRCSPRSGDLSVYWYQQSLDQGLQFLIQYYNGEERAKGNILERFSAQQFPDLHSELNLSSLELGDSALYFCASSVIGVADTDTQYFGPGTRLTVL.

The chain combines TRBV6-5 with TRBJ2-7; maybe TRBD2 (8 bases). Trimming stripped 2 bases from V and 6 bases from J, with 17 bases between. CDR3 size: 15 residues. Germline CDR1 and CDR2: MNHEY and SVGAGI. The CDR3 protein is CASSYRGRREGEQYF. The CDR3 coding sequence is TGTGCCAGCAGTTACAGGGGGCGCCGGGAGGGCGAGCAGTACTTC.

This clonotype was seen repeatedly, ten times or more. The CDR3 coding sequence is TGCGCCAGCAGCTTGATACTAGCGGGAACCAATGAGCAGTTCTTC. It yields the protein CASSLILAGTNEQFF. The J gene is TRBJ2-1, the V gene TRBV5-1; 10 positions match TRBD2. V was pared by 1 base and J by 6 bases, with 4 bases of the junction left unmatched. This CDR3 is 15 amino acids long. Looked up from germline, CDR1 is SGHRS and CDR2 is YFSETQ.

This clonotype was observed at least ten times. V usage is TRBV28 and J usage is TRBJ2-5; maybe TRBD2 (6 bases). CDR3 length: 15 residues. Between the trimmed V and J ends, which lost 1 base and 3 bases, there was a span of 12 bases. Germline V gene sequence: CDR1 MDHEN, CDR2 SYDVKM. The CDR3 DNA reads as TGTGCCAGCAGTTTATCTAGGCGGGAAAAAGAGACCCAGTACTTC. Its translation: CASSLSRREKETQYF.

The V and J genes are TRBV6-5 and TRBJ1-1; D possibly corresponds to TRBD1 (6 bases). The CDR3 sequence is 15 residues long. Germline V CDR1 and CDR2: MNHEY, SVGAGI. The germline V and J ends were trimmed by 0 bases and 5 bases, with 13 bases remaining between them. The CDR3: CASSYSGGASTEAFF. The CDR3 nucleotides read TGTGCCAGCAGTTACTCTGGGGGGGCTAGTACTGAAGCTTTCTTT.

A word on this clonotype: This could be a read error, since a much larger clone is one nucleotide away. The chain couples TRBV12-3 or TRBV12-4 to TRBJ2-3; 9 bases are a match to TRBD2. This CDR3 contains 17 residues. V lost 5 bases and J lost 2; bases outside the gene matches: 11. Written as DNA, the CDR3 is TGTGCCAGCAGTAGCGGACCTAGCGGGGCAGTCACAGATACGCAGTATTTT. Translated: CASSSGPSGAVTDTQYF.

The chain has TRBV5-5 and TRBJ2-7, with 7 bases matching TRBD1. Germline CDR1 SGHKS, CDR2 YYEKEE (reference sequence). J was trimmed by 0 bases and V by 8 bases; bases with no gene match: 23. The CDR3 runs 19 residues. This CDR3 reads CARNFWTGHLYHLSYEQYF. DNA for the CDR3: TGTGCCAGAAATTTCTGGACAGGTCATCTGTACCACCTCTCCTACGAGCAGTACTTC. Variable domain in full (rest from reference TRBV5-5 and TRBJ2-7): DAGVTQSPTHLIKTRGQQVTLRCSPISGHKSVSWYQQVLGQGPQFIFQYYEKEERGRGNFPDRFSARQFPNYSSELNVNALLLGDSALYLCARNFWTGHLYHLSYEQYFGPGTRLTVT.

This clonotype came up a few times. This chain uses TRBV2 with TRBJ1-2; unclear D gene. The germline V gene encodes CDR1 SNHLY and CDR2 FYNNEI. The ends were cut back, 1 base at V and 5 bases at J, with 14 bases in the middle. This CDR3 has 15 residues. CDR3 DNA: TGTGCCAGCAGTGAAGTCGGGTGGGGTATTTATGGCTACACCTTC. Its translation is CASSEVGWGIYGYTF.

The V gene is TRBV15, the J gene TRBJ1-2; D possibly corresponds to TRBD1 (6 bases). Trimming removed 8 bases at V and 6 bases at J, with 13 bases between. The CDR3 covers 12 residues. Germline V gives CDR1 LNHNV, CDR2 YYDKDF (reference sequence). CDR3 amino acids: CATLGGGHGYTF. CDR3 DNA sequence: TGTGCCACCCTAGGGGGGGGCCATGGCTACACCTTC.

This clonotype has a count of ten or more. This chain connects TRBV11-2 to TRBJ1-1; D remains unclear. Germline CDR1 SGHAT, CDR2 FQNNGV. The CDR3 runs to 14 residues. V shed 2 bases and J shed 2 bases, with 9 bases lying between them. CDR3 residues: CASSLWAANTEAFF. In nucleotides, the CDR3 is TGTGCCAGCAGCTTATGGGCAGCAAACACTGAAGCTTTCTTT.

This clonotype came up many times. CDR3 DNA sequence: TGTGCCAGCAGCCTTTGGAGAGGGCTAACACAAGAGACCCAGTACTTC. As protein: CASSLWRGLTQETQYF. The V gene is TRBV28, the J gene TRBJ2-5, with D perhaps TRBD2 (5 bases). Trimming stripped 6 bases from V and 2 bases from J, with 19 bases between. CDR1 and CDR2 (germline): MDHEN, SYDVKM. The CDR3 spans 16 residues.

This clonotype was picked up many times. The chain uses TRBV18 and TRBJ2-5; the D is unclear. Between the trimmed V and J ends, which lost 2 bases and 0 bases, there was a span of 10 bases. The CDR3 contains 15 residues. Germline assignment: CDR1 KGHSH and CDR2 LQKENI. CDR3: CASSPDVGYQETQYF. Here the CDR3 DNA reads TGTGCCAGCTCACCAGATGTCGGTTACCAAGAGACCCAGTACTTC.

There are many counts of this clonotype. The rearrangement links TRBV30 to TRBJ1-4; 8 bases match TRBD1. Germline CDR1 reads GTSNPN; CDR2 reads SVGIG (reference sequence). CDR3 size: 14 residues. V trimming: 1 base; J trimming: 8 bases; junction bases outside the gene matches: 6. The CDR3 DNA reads TGTGCCTGGAGTGCCGGACAGGGACAAGAAAAACTGTTTTTT. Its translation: CAWSAGQGQEKLFF.

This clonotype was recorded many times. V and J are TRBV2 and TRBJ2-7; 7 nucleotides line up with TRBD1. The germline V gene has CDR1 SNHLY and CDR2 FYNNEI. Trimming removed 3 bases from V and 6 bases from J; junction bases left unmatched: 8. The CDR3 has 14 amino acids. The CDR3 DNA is TGTGCCAGCAGTGACTCCGGGACAGCAATCGAGCAGTACTTC. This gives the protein CASSDSGTAIEQYF. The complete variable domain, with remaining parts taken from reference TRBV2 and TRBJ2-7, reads EPEVTQTPSHQVTQMGQEVILRCVPISNHLYFYWYRQILGQKVEFLVSFYNNEISEKSEIFDDQFSVERPDGSNFTLKIRSTKLEDSAMYFCASSDSGTAIEQYFGPGTRLTVT.